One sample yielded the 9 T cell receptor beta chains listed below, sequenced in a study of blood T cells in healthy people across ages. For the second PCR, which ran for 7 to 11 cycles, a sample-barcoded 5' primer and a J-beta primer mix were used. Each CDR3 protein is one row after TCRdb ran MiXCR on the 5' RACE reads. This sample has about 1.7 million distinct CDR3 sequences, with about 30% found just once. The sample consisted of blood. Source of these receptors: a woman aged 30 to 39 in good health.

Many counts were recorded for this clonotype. CDR3 region: CASSLWKSPYYYEQYF. The CDR3 DNA follows: TGTGCCAGCAGTCTCTGGAAAAGCCCTTATTACTACGAGCAGTACTTC. This chain uses TRBV12-3 or TRBV12-4 with TRBJ2-7, with D unresolved. The CDR3 has 16 amino acids. Trimming removed 5 bases from V and 3 bases from J, with 20 bases in between.

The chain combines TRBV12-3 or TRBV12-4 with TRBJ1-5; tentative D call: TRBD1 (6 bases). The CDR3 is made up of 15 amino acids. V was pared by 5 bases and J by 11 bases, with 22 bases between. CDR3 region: CASSPVWGADSAQHF. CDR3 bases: TGTGCCAGCAGTCCCGTTTGGGGGGCAGATTCAGCCCAGCATTTT.

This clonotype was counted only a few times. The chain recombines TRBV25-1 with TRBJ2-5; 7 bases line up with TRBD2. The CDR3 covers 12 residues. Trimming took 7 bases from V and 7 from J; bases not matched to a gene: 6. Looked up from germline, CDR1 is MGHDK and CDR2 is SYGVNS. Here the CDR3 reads CASKVGEGTQYF. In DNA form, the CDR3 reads TGTGCCAGCAAAGTCGGGGAGGGGACCCAGTACTTC.

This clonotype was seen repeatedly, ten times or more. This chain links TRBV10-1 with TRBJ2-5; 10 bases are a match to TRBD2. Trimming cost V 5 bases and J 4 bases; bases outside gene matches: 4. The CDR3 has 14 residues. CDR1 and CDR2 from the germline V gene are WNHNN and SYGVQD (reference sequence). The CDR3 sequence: CASSSSGRVETQYF. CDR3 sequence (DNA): TGCGCCAGCAGTTCTAGCGGGAGAGTAGAGACCCAGTACTTC.

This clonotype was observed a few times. The CDR3 coding sequence is TGTGCCACCAGCCAGGGTGGGTTAGGGACGGACTATGGCTACACCTTC. As protein: CATSQGGLGTDYGYTF. This rearrangement joins TRBV15 to TRBJ1-2; possibly TRBD1 for D (5 bases). Trimming stripped 5 bases from V and 3 bases from J, with 19 bases between. The CDR3 loop spans 16 amino acids. CDR1 is LNHNV, CDR2 YYDKDF, per germline (reference sequence).

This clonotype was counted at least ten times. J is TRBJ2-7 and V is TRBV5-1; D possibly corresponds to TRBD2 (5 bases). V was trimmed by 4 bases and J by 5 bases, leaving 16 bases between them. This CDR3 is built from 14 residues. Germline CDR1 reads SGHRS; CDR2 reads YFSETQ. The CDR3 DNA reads TGCGCCAGCAGCCCCCCGGGGTTGAGTCACGAGCAGTACTTC. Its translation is CASSPPGLSHEQYF.

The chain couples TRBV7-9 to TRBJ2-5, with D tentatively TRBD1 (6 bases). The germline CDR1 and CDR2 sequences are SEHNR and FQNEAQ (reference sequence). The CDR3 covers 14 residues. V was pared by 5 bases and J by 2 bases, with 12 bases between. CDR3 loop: CASSPWTEQETQYF. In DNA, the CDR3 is TGTGCCAGCAGCCCCTGGACAGAACAAGAGACCCAGTACTTC.

CDR3 nucleotide sequence: TGTGCCAGCAGTCCCCGGCGACTAGACTCCCAGTACTTC. This sequence encodes CASSPRRLDSQYF. The rearrangement joins TRBV6-2 or TRBV6-3 to TRBJ2-5; maybe TRBD2 (6 bases). V gave up 5 bases and J gave up 9 bases, with 16 bases separating them. The CDR3 consists of 13 residues. CDR1 and CDR2 from the germline V gene are MNHEY and SVGEGT.

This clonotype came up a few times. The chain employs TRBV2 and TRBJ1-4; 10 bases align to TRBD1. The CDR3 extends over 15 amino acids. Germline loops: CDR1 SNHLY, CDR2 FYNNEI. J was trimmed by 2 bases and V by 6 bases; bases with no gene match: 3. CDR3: CASRDRGTTNEKLFF. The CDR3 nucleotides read TGTGCCAGCAGGGACAGGGGGACGACTAATGAAAAACTGTTTTTT.